The clone carrying this TCR beta chain was observed a handful of times. Its antigen is currently unknown. This sample was taken from a study of tumor-infiltrating lymphocytes in primary liver carcinoma. In the study overall: Spanning 30 to 69 years of age, the patients were men and women. Sample yields, roughly 3.5 to 7.5 million productive TCRbeta reads, were similar across the tissue types.

The source of the blood RNA was unsorted whole blood, and germline DNA was extracted as well. The study's findings and limits: Significantly larger top-250-clone fractions were found in tumors than in blood (p = 0.039). Each sample was bulk and unsorted; consequently, CD4+ and CD8+ repertoires were not compared.

The CDR3 has 13 amino acids. Looked up from germline, CDR1 is MNHNS and CDR2 is SASEGT. Trimming cost V 11 bases and J 0 bases, with 13 bases left between them. With a constant-region primer, TCR beta cDNA was made from around 520 ng of total RNA. Nested multiplex PCR, run for three rounds with slightly modified ARM-PCR, yielded TCR beta libraries. For approximately 10 cycles apiece, the opening two PCR rounds ran with TRBV1-TRBV30 forward primers and a C-beta reverse primer. TCRdb re-analysed the multiplex PCR reads in MiXCR, keeping a single row per CDR3 protein. This table has hundreds of thousands of distinct CDR3 sequences, approximately 58% appearing once.

The gene calls are TRBV6-1 and TRBJ1-1; no firm D call. Specimen: peripheral blood. This clonotype was sampled from a woman aged 25 to 39 with primary liver carcinoma and hepatitis B virus infection. In DNA form, the CDR3 reads TGTGCCGGCAAGGGCAGGATGAACACTGAAGCTTTCTTT. Residues: CAGKGRMNTEAFF.